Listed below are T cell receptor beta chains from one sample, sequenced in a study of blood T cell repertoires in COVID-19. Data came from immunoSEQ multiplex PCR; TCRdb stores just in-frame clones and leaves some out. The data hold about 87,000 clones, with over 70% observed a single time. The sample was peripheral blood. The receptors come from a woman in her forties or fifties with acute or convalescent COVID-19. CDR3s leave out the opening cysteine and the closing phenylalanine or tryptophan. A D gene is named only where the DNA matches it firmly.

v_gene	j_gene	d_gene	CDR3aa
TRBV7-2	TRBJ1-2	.	ASSYFRAQGRANYGYT
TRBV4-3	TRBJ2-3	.	ASSPSGGSTDTQY
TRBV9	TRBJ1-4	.	ASSVAGSATNEKLF
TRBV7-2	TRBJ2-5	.	ASSGPPSGETQY
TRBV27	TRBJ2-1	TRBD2	ASSLRSGGSYNEQF
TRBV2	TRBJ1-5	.	ASSRLYSNQPQH
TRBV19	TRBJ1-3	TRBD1	ASTPRQGGSGNTIY
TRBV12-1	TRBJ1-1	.	ASSLSNQGAF
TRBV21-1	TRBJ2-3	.	ASSKVRSGGQYTQY
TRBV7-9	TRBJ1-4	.	ASHRVPTNEKLF
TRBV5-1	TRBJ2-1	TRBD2	ASSPSGGSYNEQF
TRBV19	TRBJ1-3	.	ASRQLSGNTIY
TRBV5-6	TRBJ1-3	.	ASSLGQIYSGNTIY
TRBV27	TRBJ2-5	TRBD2	ASSSGTSGKETQY
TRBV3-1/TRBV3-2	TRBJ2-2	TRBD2	ASSQDPPGLGNTGELF
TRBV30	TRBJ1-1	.	AWSVSRDGTEAF
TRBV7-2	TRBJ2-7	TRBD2	ASSLDGGGFYEQY
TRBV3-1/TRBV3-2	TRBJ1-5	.	ASSQGGGNQPQH
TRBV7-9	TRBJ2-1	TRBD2	ASSALAGAKQF
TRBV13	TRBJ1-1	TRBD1	ASSHARTGGNTEAF
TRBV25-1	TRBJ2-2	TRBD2	ASTGLVGTGELF
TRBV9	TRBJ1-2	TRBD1	ASSAQGDYGYT
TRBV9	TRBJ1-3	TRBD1	ASSVYDRVKSGNTIY
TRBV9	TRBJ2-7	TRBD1	ASSTSTGDEQY
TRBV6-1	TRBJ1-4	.	ASSDFATNEKLF
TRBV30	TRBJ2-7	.	AWSVRAGLEQY
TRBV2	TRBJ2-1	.	ASSRQASSYNEQF
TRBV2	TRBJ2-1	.	ASQGLGNEQF
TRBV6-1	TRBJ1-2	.	ASSEANGVYT
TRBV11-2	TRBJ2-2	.	ASSSEVAGELF
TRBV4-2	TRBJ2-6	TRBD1	ASSRDRVSGANVLT
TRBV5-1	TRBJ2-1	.	ASSLEATPGEQF
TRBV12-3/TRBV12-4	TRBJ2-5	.	ASSSDSRETQY
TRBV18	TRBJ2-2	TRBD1	ASSRRQGVTGELF
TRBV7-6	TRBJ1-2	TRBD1	ASSLVGTGDGYT
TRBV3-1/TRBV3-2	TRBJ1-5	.	ASSPGWEGIHQPQH
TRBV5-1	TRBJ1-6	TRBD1	ASSLADRRTGYNSPLH